This is a list of T cell receptor beta chains from one sample in a study of CD8+CD57+ T cells in acquired aplastic anemia. TCRdb ran MiXCR on the reads and lists one entry per CDR3 protein. The table has under 200,000 distinct CDR3 sequences, roughly 48% seen once. Material: sorted CD4+, CD8+, or CD8+CD57+ T cells (not recorded which) from PBMCs. These receptors were collected from a human donor with aplastic anemia. The CDR3 runs from the conserved cysteine through the conserved F or W. A D gene is named only where the DNA matches it firmly. For some rows the clone size is stated as once, few or many, or as a class when expanded; others skip it.

D: TRBD1
V: TRBV19
J: TRBJ2-7
size: NA
CDR3: CASRPRDRGYEQYF
DNA: TGTGCCAGTAGACCCCGGGACAGGGGCTACGAGCAGTACTTC

D: TRBD1
V: TRBV9
J: TRBJ2-2
size: many
CDR3: CASSASGGSNTGELFF
DNA: TGTGCCAGCAGCGCCTCAGGGGGATCGAACACCGGGGAGCTGTTTTTT

D: TRBD2
V: TRBV7-3
J: TRBJ2-7
size: many
CDR3: CASSSGTSTEQYF
DNA: TGTGCCAGCAGCTCCGGGACTAGTACCGAGCAGTACTTC

D: NA
V: TRBV6-1
J: TRBJ1-2
size: many
CDR3: CASSVTILTGYTF
DNA: TGTGCCAGCAGTGTCACCATTCTGACCGGCTACACCTTC

D: NA
V: TRBV9
J: TRBJ2-2
size: many
CDR3: CASSSYTGELFF
DNA: TGTGCCAGCAGCTCCTACACCGGGGAGCTGTTTTTT

D: TRBD2
V: TRBV7-2
J: TRBJ2-1
size: NA
CDR3: CACGDSGDEQFF
DNA: TGTGCCTGCGGGGATAGCGGGGATGAGCAGTTCTTC

D: NA
V: TRBV30
J: TRBJ1-6
size: many
CDR3: CAWGRDNNSPLHF
DNA: TGTGCCTGGGGTCGCGACAATAATTCACCCCTCCACTTT

D: NA
V: TRBV28
J: TRBJ1-4
size: few
CDR3: CASSLGGYNEKLFF
DNA: TGTGCCAGCAGCCTAGGGGGATATAATGAAAAACTGTTTTTT

D: TRBD1
V: TRBV6-5
J: TRBJ1-2
size: NA
CDR3: CASSYVAGGGYTF
DNA: TGTGCCAGCAGTTATGTGGCAGGGGGTGGCTACACCTTC

D: NA
V: TRBV19
J: TRBJ2-3
size: NA
CDR3: CASSQGFFTDTQYF
DNA: TGTGCCAGTAGTCAGGGGTTCTTCACAGATACGCAGTATTTT

D: TRBD2
V: TRBV3-1
J: TRBJ2-3
size: few
CDR3: CASSHGTSGFTDTQYF
DNA: TGTGCCAGCAGCCATGGAACTAGCGGATTCACAGATACGCAGTATTTT

D: NA
V: TRBV20-1
J: TRBJ1-1
size: NA
CDR3: CSATGYTEAFF
DNA: TGCAGTGCTACCGGGTACACTGAAGCTTTCTTT

D: NA
V: TRBV9
J: TRBJ1-3
size: many
CDR3: CASSARKDTGNTIYF
DNA: TGTGCCAGCAGCGCAAGAAAAGACACTGGAAACACCATATATTTT

D: NA
V: TRBV25-1
J: TRBJ1-1
size: NA
CDR3: CASSVTGPTAFF
DNA: TGTGCCAGCAGTGTTACAGGGCCGACAGCTTTCTTT

D: NA
V: TRBV20-1
J: TRBJ2-1
size: NA
CDR3: CSALQENEQFF
DNA: TGCAGTGCTTTACAGGAAAATGAGCAGTTCTTC

D: TRBD1
V: TRBV7-8
J: TRBJ2-7
size: NA
CDR3: CASSTRGTGPYEQYF
DNA: TGTGCCAGCAGCACGCGCGGGACAGGCCCCTACGAGCAGTACTTC

D: TRBD2
V: TRBV3-1
J: TRBJ2-7
size: many
CDR3: CASSRAGTTIGEQYF
DNA: TGTGCCAGCAGCCGGGCCGGGACTACCATCGGGGAGCAGTACTTC

D: NA
V: TRBV15
J: TRBJ1-6
size: many
CDR3: CATSRVRGAGSSYNSPLHF
DNA: TGTGCCACCAGCAGAGTCCGAGGGGCAGGGAGCTCCTATAATTCACCCCTCCACTTT

D: NA
V: TRBV10-1
J: TRBJ2-3
size: NA
CDR3: CASSEKGTGTDTQYF
DNA: TGCGCCAGCAGTGAGAAGGGGACTGGAACAGATACGCAGTATTTT

D: NA
V: TRBV7-2
J: TRBJ1-1
size: many
CDR3: CASRPTRNTEAFF
DNA: TGTGCCAGCAGGCCGACAAGGAACACTGAAGCTTTCTTT

D: TRBD1
V: TRBV18
J: TRBJ2-7
size: many
CDR3: CASSPGTGNYEQYF
DNA: TGTGCCAGCTCGCCCGGGACAGGGAACTACGAGCAGTACTTC

D: NA
V: TRBV2
J: TRBJ2-1
size: NA
CDR3: CASVTSSSSYNEQFF
DNA: TGTGCCAGCGTGACTAGTTCCAGCTCCTACAATGAGCAGTTCTTC

D: TRBD1
V: TRBV12-3/TRBV12-4
J: TRBJ1-1
size: many
CDR3: CASTRAGGAWSTEAFF
DNA: TGTGCCAGCACTAGGGCAGGGGGGGCCTGGAGCACTGAAGCTTTCTTT

D: NA
V: TRBV2
J: TRBJ1-1
size: NA
CDR3: CARGVVMNTEAFF
DNA: TGTGCTAGAGGGGTGGTGATGAACACTGAAGCTTTCTTT

D: NA
V: TRBV9
J: TRBJ2-3
size: NA
CDR3: CASSVERGTQYF
DNA: TGTGCCAGCAGCGTAGAGAGGGGTACGCAGTATTTT

D: TRBD1
V: TRBV12-3/TRBV12-4
J: TRBJ2-2
size: many
CDR3: CASRRQGRNTGELFF
DNA: TGTGCCAGCAGGCGACAGGGACGGAACACCGGGGAGCTGTTTTTT

D: NA
V: TRBV20-1
J: TRBJ2-2
size: NA
CDR3: CSAPGQIGLFF
DNA: TGCAGTGCTCCCGGACAGATTGGGCTGTTTTTT

D: NA
V: TRBV11-2
J: TRBJ2-1
size: many
CDR3: CASSSTQPGDYNEQFF
DNA: TGTGCCAGCAGCTCCACTCAGCCGGGAGATTACAATGAGCAGTTCTTC

D: NA
V: TRBV7-9
J: TRBJ2-7
size: few
CDR3: CASSPEAEPNEQYF
DNA: TGTGCCAGCAGCCCGGAGGCGGAACCTAACGAGCAGTACTTC

D: NA
V: TRBV28
J: TRBJ2-5
size: few
CDR3: CASSQTLDGGETQYF
DNA: TGTGCCAGCAGCCAGACGTTGGACGGGGGAGAGACCCAGTACTTC

D: NA
V: TRBV12-3/TRBV12-4
J: TRBJ1-5
size: few
CDR3: CASSLRASGNQPQHF
DNA: TGTGCCAGCAGTTTAAGGGCTAGTGGCAATCAGCCCCAGCATTTT

D: NA
V: TRBV20-1
J: TRBJ2-1
size: NA
CDR3: CSARSREYEQSF
DNA: TGCAGTGCTAGGTCTCGGGAATATGAGCAGTCCTTC

D: TRBD1
V: TRBV4-2
J: TRBJ1-2
size: many
CDR3: CASSRDRGVRQGNYGYTF
DNA: TGTGCCAGCAGCCGAGACAGGGGGGTCCGTCAGGGGAACTATGGCTACACCTTC

D: NA
V: TRBV15
J: TRBJ2-1
size: NA
CDR3: CATSRDRPTSYNEQFF
DNA: TGTGCCACCAGCAGAGATCGGCCGACTTCCTACAATGAGCAGTTCTTC

D: NA
V: TRBV6-1
J: TRBJ1-2
size: NA
CDR3: CASSKQRTERANYGYTF
DNA: TGTGCCAGCAGTAAGCAGAGGACGGAAAGGGCAAACTATGGCTACACCTTC

D: NA
V: TRBV4-2
J: TRBJ2-6
size: NA
CDR3: CASSPLEGTGANVLTF
DNA: TGTGCCAGCAGCCCCCTGGAGGGAACTGGGGCCAACGTCCTGACTTTC

D: NA
V: TRBV19
J: TRBJ2-6
size: many
CDR3: CASRGVGGDHSGANVLTF
DNA: TGTGCCAGTAGAGGAGTAGGGGGGGATCACTCTGGGGCCAACGTCCTGACTTTC

D: TRBD1
V: TRBV12-3/TRBV12-4
J: TRBJ2-3
size: many
CDR3: CASTLQGWADTQYF
DNA: TGTGCCAGCACTTTACAGGGGTGGGCAGATACGCAGTATTTT

D: NA
V: TRBV5-1
J: TRBJ2-1
size: many
CDR3: CASSPRPYNEQFF
DNA: TGCGCCAGCAGCCCCCGACCCTACAATGAGCAGTTCTTC

D: NA
V: TRBV7-9
J: TRBJ1-1
size: NA
CDR3: CASSFRVNTEAFF
DNA: TGTGCCAGCAGCTTTAGAGTGAACACTGAAGCTTTCTTT

D: NA
V: TRBV6-1
J: TRBJ1-1
size: many
CDR3: CASSESYEAFF
DNA: TGTGCCAGCAGTGAAAGTTATGAAGCTTTCTTT

D: NA
V: TRBV5-5
J: TRBJ1-2
size: once
CDR3: CASSIRDTSAGGYTF
DNA: TGTGCCAGCAGTATCAGGGATACGTCTGCTGGAGGCTACACCTTC

D: NA
V: TRBV19
J: TRBJ2-1
size: many
CDR3: CASDGGAGEPYNEQFF
DNA: TGTGCCAGTGATGGGGGAGCTGGAGAACCCTACAATGAGCAGTTCTTC

D: TRBD1
V: TRBV30
J: TRBJ2-7
size: many
CDR3: CAWSGGQGPHEQYF
DNA: TGTGCCTGGAGTGGGGGACAGGGGCCCCACGAGCAGTACTTC

D: TRBD2
V: TRBV5-1
J: TRBJ2-5
size: many
CDR3: CASSLTPASGIGETQYF
DNA: TGCGCCAGCAGCTTGACCCCCGCTAGCGGGATCGGTGAGACCCAGTACTTC

D: TRBD2
V: TRBV24-1
J: TRBJ2-7
size: many
CDR3: CATSVGLPSGILSDEQYF
DNA: TGTGCCACCAGTGTTGGTTTACCTAGCGGGATTTTAAGTGACGAGCAGTACTTC

D: TRBD1
V: TRBV12-3/TRBV12-4
J: TRBJ1-5
size: NA
CDR3: CASSRGDRGLDQPQHF
DNA: TGTGCCAGCAGTCGTGGGGACAGGGGGCTGGATCAGCCCCAGCATTTT

D: NA
V: TRBV10-3
J: TRBJ1-6
size: NA
CDR3: CAISESWSVEGNSPLHF
DNA: TGTGCCATCAGTGAGTCATGGTCCGTGGAGGGGAATTCACCCCTCCACTTT

D: NA
V: TRBV10-3
J: TRBJ1-6
size: many
CDR3: CARWGGGASDSPLHF
DNA: TGTGCCAGGTGGGGGGGGGGGGCTAGCGATTCACCCCTCCACTTT

D: NA
V: TRBV20-1
J: TRBJ2-7
size: NA
CDR3: CSASSPLSGSYEQYF
DNA: TGCAGTGCTAGTTCGCCTCTTAGCGGCTCCTACGAGCAGTACTTC

D: NA
V: TRBV4-1
J: TRBJ2-7
size: NA
CDR3: CASGPEPVYEQYF
DNA: TGCGCCAGCGGGCCCGAGCCGGTCTACGAGCAGTACTTC

D: NA
V: TRBV7-9
J: TRBJ2-7
size: NA
CDR3: CASSPPDGTYEQYF
DNA: TGTGCCAGCAGCCCTCCGGACGGTACCTACGAGCAGTACTTC

D: NA
V: TRBV2
J: TRBJ1-2
size: NA
CDR3: CASRPTGLQDYGYTF
DNA: TGTGCCAGCAGGCCTACAGGGCTTCAAGACTATGGCTACACCTTC

D: NA
V: TRBV10-3
J: TRBJ1-2
size: NA
CDR3: CASSPSRPGLDGYTF
DNA: TGTGCCAGCAGTCCCTCTCGGCCAGGGTTGGATGGCTACACCTTC

D: TRBD1
V: TRBV13
J: TRBJ1-4
size: few
CDR3: CASSSGGGTGDEKLFF
DNA: TGTGCCAGCAGCTCGGGGGGCGGGACAGGAGATGAAAAACTGTTTTTT

D: TRBD1
V: TRBV7-3
J: TRBJ2-7
size: NA
CDR3: CATQGTLGVYEQYF
DNA: TGTGCCACACAGGGGACCCTAGGGGTTTACGAGCAGTACTTC

D: TRBD1
V: TRBV7-9
J: TRBJ1-5
size: NA
CDR3: CASSPDRAGNQPQHF
DNA: TGTGCCAGCAGCCCGGACAGGGCTGGCAATCAGCCCCAGCATTTT